This T cell receptor beta chain was documented in a study of cytomegalovirus exposure and HLA in healthy donors. On this clone itself: What it binds is unknown.

Germline CDR1 MNHEY, CDR2 SVGAGI. The CDR3 is 16 amino acids. V gave up 4 bases and J gave up 4 bases; unmatched junction bases: 8. Amplification used 60 Vbeta primers and 13 Jbeta primers. Data came from immunoSEQ multiplex PCR; TCRdb stores just in-frame clones and leaves some out. The sample shows 120,000 or so clones, over 65% of them seen only once. Study conclusions and caveats: In a later analysis, V- and J-gene trimming of beta chains associated with a DCLRE1C missense variant, replicated independently.

This TCR was recovered from a man aged 18 to 29 in good health and CMV-seropositive. The source material was PBMCs. The gene calls are TRBV6-5 and TRBJ1-1; 11 bases map to TRBD1. The CDR3 bases are TGTGCCAGCAGTTTACTGGACAGGGGGCGGGTCACTGAAGCTTTCTTT. This gives the protein CASSLLDRGRVTEAFF.